This TCR beta chain emerged from a study of graft-versus-host responses after intestinal transplantation. Study-level background: Among the recipients, transplants were multivisceral, liver-intestinal, or isolated intestinal. The recipients all started with anti-thymocyte globulin induction and then took tacrolimus and steroids for 3 to 4 years. Study observations and caveats: Early post-transplant declines in HvG were associated with peak levels of circulating GvH clones. GvH clones were found in recipient marrow; some appeared first in ileum or blood.

Assay: immunoSEQ multiplex PCR; the TCRdb copy retains only in-frame clones and omits some. The table includes fewer than 85,000 clones, more than 70% detected once. This CDR3 has 12 amino acids. Losses at the gene ends were 6 bases for V and 10 bases for J; bases not matched to a gene: 5. In germline, CDR1 is MNHEY, CDR2 SVGAGI. In regard to this clone: Its antigen is currently unknown.

The chain recombines TRBV6-5 with TRBJ2-1, with TRBD2 matching 8 bases. The TCR sequence derives from a human donor who received an intestinal transplant. This material consisted of unstimulated CD8+ T cells sorted from spleen or lymph node cells, taken before intestinal transplant. CDR3 in amino acids: CASSPPGGEQFF. DNA for the CDR3: TGTGCCAGCAGCCCGCCGGGAGGGGAGCAGTTCTTC.